This passage covers 20 T cell receptor beta chains from one sample sequenced in a study of cytomegalovirus exposure and HLA in healthy donors. TCRdb's table, derived via immunoSEQ multiplex PCR, lists solely in-frame clones and lacks some. This table has over 150,000 clones, about 90% appearing once. What was sequenced was PBMCs. Every receptor here comes from a young woman in good health and CMV-seropositive.

The chain employs TRBV4-3 and TRBJ2-7, with TRBD1 identical over 11 bases. The germline CDR1 and CDR2 sequences are LGHNA and YSLEER. CDR3 length: 18 residues. The V and J ends lost 0 bases and 5 bases, in that order; junction bases with no gene match: 12. In nucleotides, the CDR3 is TGCGCCAGCAGCCAAGAGCTATTCCCCGGGACAGGGGGTGACGAGCAGTACTTC. Protein: CASSQELFPGTGGDEQYF.

This clone was observed a few times. This rearrangement joins TRBV28 to TRBJ1-2; perhaps TRBD1 as D (6 bases). Trimming took 2 bases from V and 4 from J, leaving 11 bases between them. The germline gives CDR1 MDHEN, CDR2 SYDVKM. The CDR3 has 14 amino acids. CDR3 DNA sequence: TGTGCCAGCAGTTTAGGACAGTACGGCTATGGCTACACCTTC. Translating it yields CASSLGQYGYGYTF.

The CDR3 is CASSLLSPLGSGREYEQYF. DNA for the CDR3: TGTGCCAGCAGTTTACTATCCCCCCTGGGGAGCGGGAGGGAGTACGAGCAGTACTTC. The genes are TRBV27 and TRBJ2-7, with TRBD2 matching over 10 bases. CDR1 and CDR2 (germline): MNHEY, SMNVEV (reference sequence). The J segment lost 4 bases and the V segment lost 2 bases, leaving 17 bases of the junction unmatched. This CDR3 contains 19 residues.

This rearrangement joins TRBV11-3 to TRBJ2-1; TRBD2 aligns across 7 bases. The length of the CDR3 is 14 residues. Unmatched junction bases numbered 4, after V lost 0 bases and J lost 8 bases. Germline CDR1 reads SGHNT; CDR2 reads YENEEA. As DNA, the CDR3 is TGTGCCAGCAGCTTAGATCCGACTAGCCATGAGCAGTTCTTC. Amino acid sequence: CASSLDPTSHEQFF. The whole variable domain, filled in from reference TRBV11-3 and TRBJ2-1, reads EAGVVQSPRYKIIEKKQPVAFWCNPISGHNTLYWYLQNLGQGPELLIRYENEEAVDDSQLPKDRFSAERLKGVDSTLKIQPAELGDSAVYLCASSLDPTSHEQFFGPGTRLTVL.

The chain recombines TRBV9 with TRBJ2-1, with TRBD2 matching 7 bases. CDR3 length equals 14 residues. CDR1 and CDR2 from the germline V gene are SGDLS and YYNGEE. J was trimmed by 6 bases and V by 0 bases; bases with no gene match: 3. Here the CDR3 reads CASSVASGANEQFF. In DNA, the CDR3 is TGTGCCAGCAGCGTAGCGAGCGGGGCCAATGAGCAGTTCTTC.

The chain is built from TRBV6-6 and TRBJ2-1; weak D call: TRBD2 (6 bases). The V end lost 4 bases, the J end lost 3 bases, and 10 bases lay between the germline ends. CDR1 is MNHNY and CDR2 is SVGAGI in the germline V gene (reference sequence). This CDR3 comprises 14 residues. The CDR3 reads CASSLARGYNEQFF. The CDR3, as DNA: TGTGCCAGCAGTTTGGCGCGGGGCTACAATGAGCAGTTCTTC.

This clone has just one count. This chain links TRBV7-6 with TRBJ2-4, with TRBD2 identical over 9 bases. The ends lost 7 bases at V and 0 bases at J; junction bases unmatched: 16. This CDR3 has 19 residues. CDR1 is SGHVS, CDR2 FNYEAQ, per germline. In DNA, the CDR3 is TGTGCCAGCATCGGCGGGAGGGCCCGGGGCGTCCTAGCCAAAAACATTCAGTACTTC. Translating gives CASIGGRARGVLAKNIQYF.

The genes are TRBV15 and TRBJ1-4; tentatively, D is TRBD1 (6 bases). Trimming shortened V by 2 bases and J by 0 bases, and 22 bases separated the two germline ends. The CDR3 runs to 20 residues. The germline CDR1 and CDR2 sequences are LNHNV and YYDKDF (reference sequence). Here the CDR3 DNA reads TGTGCCACCAGCAGACTCCATTATGAACAGGGAGTATCAACTAATGAAAAACTGTTTTTT. It codes for CATSRLHYEQGVSTNEKLFF.

The chain has TRBV18 and TRBJ2-1; no clear D gene. CDR3 length: 16 amino acids. The germline V and J ends were trimmed by 3 bases and 0 bases, with 12 bases remaining between them. Per germline, CDR1 KGHSH and CDR2 LQKENI. CDR3 coding DNA: TGTGCCAGCTCACCGCTTCCATCCGGCTCCTACAATGAGCAGTTCTTC. It specifies CASSPLPSGSYNEQFF. Looking up the rest from reference TRBV18 and TRBJ2-1 gives the full variable domain: NAGVMQNPRHLVRRRGQEARLRCSPMKGHSHVYWYRQLPEEGLKFMVYLQKENIIDESGMPKERFSAEFPKEGPSILRIQQVVRGDSAAYFCASSPLPSGSYNEQFFGPGTRLTVL.

This clone was counted a few times. The rearrangement links TRBV2 to TRBJ1-2, with 8 positions matching TRBD1. Germline V CDR1 and CDR2: SNHLY, FYNNEI. V shed 6 bases, J shed 3 bases, and the junction held 6 bases outside the gene matches. The length of the CDR3 is 14 residues. CDR3 protein: CASRNRGIDYGYTF. DNA for the CDR3: TGTGCCAGCAGGAACAGGGGGATTGACTATGGCTACACCTTC.

The rearrangement joins TRBV18 to TRBJ2-7; 11 bases match TRBD1. The CDR3 is 15 residues long. The trim removed 4 bases at V and 4 bases at J, leaving 6 bases unmatched. Germline V gene sequence: CDR1 KGHSH, CDR2 LQKENI. CDR3 nucleotide sequence: TGTGCCAGCTCACGCCAGGGACAGGGGGGATACGAGCAGTACTTC. This gives the protein CASSRQGQGGYEQYF.

This clone appeared a single time. This rearrangement joins TRBV6-6 to TRBJ2-3, with TRBD2 as a possible D gene (7 bases). The germline V gene encodes CDR1 MNHNY and CDR2 SVGAGI (reference sequence). The germline V and J ends were trimmed by 6 bases and 3 bases, with 16 bases remaining between them. CDR3 length: 15 residues. The CDR3 DNA reads as TGTGCCAGCAGACACGGACTAGGGGGGACAGATACGCAGTATTTT. Protein product: CASRHGLGGTDTQYF.

The DNA for the CDR3 is TGTGCCAGCAGTTCCAGGACAGGGGGCCTAGAGACCCAGTACTTC. The encoded protein is CASSSRTGGLETQYF. The chain links TRBV28 to TRBJ2-5, with TRBD1 matching over 11 bases. Losses at the gene ends were 4 bases for V and 4 bases for J; bases not matched to a gene: 5. This CDR3 has 15 amino acids. CDR1 and CDR2 (germline): MDHEN, SYDVKM.

The gene calls are TRBV29-1 and TRBJ2-7; a weak D match, TRBD1 (6 bases). Germline assignment: CDR1 SQVTM and CDR2 ANQGSEA. Trimming left V 4 bases short and J 2 bases short, with 15 bases between. CDR3 size: 14 residues. The CDR3 spells CSVAPTGATYEQYF. CDR3 nucleotide sequence: TGCAGCGTTGCTCCGACAGGAGCCACCTACGAGCAGTACTTC.

This clone has only one observation. The rearrangement joins TRBV28 to TRBJ2-1, with 7 bases lining up with TRBD2. CDR1 MDHEN and CDR2 SYDVKM come from the germline V gene. J gave up 6 bases and V 5 bases, and 19 bases lay outside the gene matches. The CDR3 has 18 residues. The chain's CDR3 is CASSPQGFGGGPPNEQFF. CDR3 nucleotide sequence: TGTGCCAGCAGTCCCCAAGGGTTCGGGGGAGGGCCCCCCAATGAGCAGTTCTTC. Looking up the rest from reference TRBV28 and TRBJ2-1 gives the full variable domain: DVKVTQSSRYLVKRTGEKVFLECVQDMDHENMFWYRQDPGLGLRLIYFSYDVKMKEKGDIPEGYSVSREKKERFSLILESASTNQTSMYLCASSPQGFGGGPPNEQFFGPGTRLTVL.

This chain connects TRBV7-2 to TRBJ1-6; 9 bases line up with TRBD1. The length of the CDR3 is 15 residues. Germline V gene data show CDR1 as SGHTA and CDR2 as FQGNSA. Unmatched junction bases numbered 9, after V lost 4 bases and J lost 11 bases. Here the CDR3 DNA reads TGTGCCAGCAGCTGGGAGGACAGGGGACCCCCACCCCTCCACTTT. Translated, it gives CASSWEDRGPPPLHF.

DNA of the CDR3: TGTGCCAGCAGCACGGGACTAGCGTACTACGAGCAGTACTTC. Its protein is CASSTGLAYYEQYF. The rearrangement joins TRBV6-6 to TRBJ2-7; 10 bases match TRBD2. Per germline, CDR1 MNHNY and CDR2 SVGAGI (reference sequence). This CDR3 has 14 amino acids. The V gene end was trimmed by 6 bases and the J gene end by 3 bases; junction bases not matched to a gene: 5.

The chain has TRBV10-3 and TRBJ1-2; D is perhaps TRBD1 (5 bases). The CDR3 spans 15 residues. With 4 bases removed from V and 8 bases from J, the gap between germline ends came to 20 bases. Germline V CDR1 and CDR2: ENHRY, SYGVKD. CDR3 DNA sequence: TGTGCCATCAGTGCTACTTCCAGGGCTCCAGGAGGCTACACCTTC. Residues: CAISATSRAPGGYTF.

The J gene is TRBJ1-2, the V gene TRBV7-9; D remains unclear. The length of the CDR3 is 16 residues. Trimming removed 4 bases from V and 0 bases from J, with 15 bases in between. CDR1 SEHNR and CDR2 FQNEAQ come from the germline V gene (reference sequence). The CDR3 protein is CASSSGVFRSNYGYTF. CDR3 nucleotide sequence: TGTGCCAGCAGCTCCGGGGTTTTTCGATCTAACTATGGCTACACCTTC.

The rearrangement joins TRBV30 to TRBJ1-2; a weak D match, TRBD1 (6 bases). Germline CDR1 and CDR2: GTSNPN and SVGIG (reference sequence). The CDR3 consists of 14 residues. V lost 4 bases to trimming and J lost 1 base, with 13 bases between them. The CDR3 sequence: CAWTMGALNYGYTF. The CDR3 DNA reads TGTGCCTGGACTATGGGGGCACTTAACTATGGCTACACCTTC.